This TCR beta chain was recorded in a study of blood T cell repertoires in COVID-19. Across the study: Italy, Spain and the United States were the sources of the convalescent and acute COVID-19 samples. Sample material is recorded as cDNA or gDNA derived from T cells, B-cell-depleted T cells, or PBMCs.

The junction had 6 bases not matched to a gene; V was cut back by 2 bases and J by 6 bases. This CDR3 comprises 15 residues. Germline V gene sequence: CDR1 MNHNS, CDR2 SASEGT. Per the authors' pipeline: Amplified reference gene primers provided the basis for estimating nucleated cell counts. Assay used: immunoSEQ multiplex PCR; TCRdb lists only in-frame clones, some missing. V and J calls and clone size are copied from that table; D and trimming were computed from the DNA. Here the sample spans 95,000 to 150,000 clones, around 80% being singletons. The origin of this receptor is a man in his 60s with active or convalescent COVID-19. The chain joins TRBV6-1 to TRBJ2-3; TRBD2 matches 9 bases. Sample: peripheral blood. The CDR3 protein is CASSEPGLADDTQYF. The CDR3 DNA is TGTGCCAGCAGTGAACCGGGACTAGCCGACGATACGCAGTATTTT.